This T cell receptor (beta chain) was recorded in a study of identical twins. Study-level points and caveats: Out-of-frame alpha sequences shared between twins exhibited an excess of low generation probability.

All donors were healthy Caucasians. The authors used template switching to add a universal primer site and gave cDNA unique molecular identifiers. MiXCR, applied by TCRdb to the 5' RACE reads, yields one record per CDR3 protein. The repertoire holds 400,000 to 500,000 distinct CDR3 sequences, more than 13% seen once, with more than 0.8% in the top ten. A remark on this clonotype: Its antigen is unknown.

This sample also belongs to another study, concerning yellow fever vaccine responses in identical twins.

The sequencing sample was made of CD4+ T cells sorted from blood. The receptor's source is a woman aged 18-29 years in good health.

The CDR3 loop is CASSLPNLNLGGYTF. The CDR3 nucleotides are TGTGCCAGCAGCTTACCCAATCTAAACCTGGGTGGCTACACCTTC. This chain uses TRBV12-3 or TRBV12-4 with TRBJ1-2; D is ambiguous. V was cut by 6 bases and J by 7 bases, with 21 bases left in between. The CDR3 runs to 15 residues.